The rows below give T cell receptor beta chains drawn from one sample of a study of blood T cell repertoires in COVID-19. Profiling relied on immunoSEQ multiplex PCR, and the TCRdb table lists in-frame clones only, not all of them. The repertoire consists of approximately 150,000 clones, with roughly 84% occurring once and the leading ten covering about 11%. Sample: peripheral blood. The receptors shown here come from a man aged 70-80 years with active or convalescent COVID-19. Both conserved end residues are part of each CDR3. D genes are given only for firm matches. Size is stated for part of the rows, as once, few or many counts, or as a class when the clone is expanded.

TRBV6-5	TRBJ1-3	TRBD1	NA	TGTGCCAGCAGCATAACAGGGGATGGAAACACCATATATTTT	CASSITGDGNTIYF
TRBV24-1	TRBJ2-2	TRBD1	NA	TGTGCCACCAATGGACAGGCAAACACCGGGGAGCTGTTTTTT	CATNGQANTGELFF
TRBV18	TRBJ1-5	NA	NA	TGTGCCAGCTCACCTCGGAGGGAAATTAGCAATCAGCCCCAGCATTTT	CASSPRREISNQPQHF
TRBV7-9	TRBJ1-1	NA	few	TGTGCCAGCAGCCCTTTGGGACTGGTAAACACTGAAGCTTTCTTT	CASSPLGLVNTEAFF
TRBV5-5	TRBJ1-1	NA	NA	TGTGCCAGCAGCTTGGCAGACACGTACACTGAAGCTTTCTTT	CASSLADTYTEAFF
TRBV19	TRBJ2-3	NA	NA	TGTGCCAGTAAAGCGGGTACGACCCAGGGCGCAGATACGCAGTATTTT	CASKAGTTQGADTQYF
TRBV27	TRBJ1-6	TRBD1	NA	TGTGCCAGCAGAGAGAACAGGGGCCCGAATTCACCCCTCCACTTT	CASRENRGPNSPLHF
TRBV7-2	TRBJ2-3	TRBD2	NA	TGTGCCAGCAGCTTAGGGGGGGGAGGAGGGTCAGATACGCAGTATTTT	CASSLGGGGGSDTQYF
TRBV4-3	TRBJ2-3	NA	once	TGCGCCAGCAGCCAAGATTGGGCCCCGGCCCCAGATACGCAGTATTTT	CASSQDWAPAPDTQYF
TRBV12-3/TRBV12-4	TRBJ2-7	NA	once	TGTGCCAGCAGTTCAGCCGAGATCTACGAGCAGTACTTC	CASSSAEIYEQYF
TRBV2	TRBJ2-1	TRBD2	NA	TGTGCCAGCAGTGAACATGCTAGCGGGGGAGGTGGTGAGCAGTTCTTC	CASSEHASGGGGEQFF